This T cell receptor beta chain is drawn from a study of OX40 agonist ivuxolimab in advanced cancers. Study as a whole: A mean age of approximately 60 years, range about 20 to 79, was recorded, and 70% to 85% were male.

Produced via immunoSEQ multiplex PCR; TCRdb's table is partial and in-frame only. The sample holds tens of thousands of clones; 65% to 90% are singletons and the top ten take about 0.66%. A remark on this clone: Its antigen is unknown.

Notes on the study in general: There was clonal expansion of CD4+ and CD8+ blood T cells by week 6 at 0.1 to 3.0 mg/kg.

The CDR3 spans 13 residues. Trimming shortened V by 5 bases and J by 0 bases, and 5 bases separated the two germline ends. Germline-derived CDR1 and CDR2 are MNHNS and SASEGT. The specimen comprised CD4+ or CD8+ T cells sorted from blood, sampled in a trial of the OX40 agonist ivuxolimab. The gene calls are TRBV6-1 and TRBJ2-1; D gene unclear. The TCR was taken from an adult with an advanced solid tumor such as melanoma, head and neck, liver or kidney cancer. CDR3 in DNA: TGTGCCAGCAGTCCCAGCTCCTACAATGAGCAGTTCTTC. It translates to CASSPSSYNEQFF.